These 10 T cell receptor beta chains were all obtained from the same sample, sequenced in a study of T cell repertoires in cytomegalovirus infection. These TCRs are of unknown antigen specificity. One entry per CDR3 protein, called by TCRdb with MiXCR from the reads. The sample carries roughly 170,000 distinct CDR3 sequences, about 20% recorded once. This specimen consisted of CD8+ T cells from cultured PBMCs, obtained from culture after CMV antigen stimulation. The receptors originated from a human donor in good health (CMV status not recorded). Some clones in this sample may be carry-over from other donors' samples.

This clonotype was recorded once. V and J are TRBV12-3 or TRBV12-4 and TRBJ1-5; unclear D gene. V was shortened by 3 bases and J by 3 bases, with 9 bases between the two germline ends. The CDR3 has 14 residues. The CDR3 DNA sequence: TGTGCCAGCAGTTTGGGCCCAGCCAATCAGCCCCAGCATTTT. Translating it yields CASSLGPANQPQHF.

The chain employs TRBV5-4 and TRBJ2-1, with TRBD1 as a possible D gene (6 bases). Germline CDR1 reads SGHNT; CDR2 reads YYREEE (reference sequence). Between the trimmed V and J ends, which lost 5 bases and 0 bases, there was a span of 12 bases. This CDR3 has 15 residues. CDR3: CASSSGTPSYNEQFF. CDR3 DNA sequence: TGTGCCAGCAGTTCCGGGACACCCTCCTACAATGAGCAGTTCTTC.

Only a few counts were recorded for this clonotype. The gene calls are TRBV7-8 and TRBJ1-5, with D possibly matching TRBD1 (5 bases). Germline-derived CDR1 and CDR2 are SGHVS and FQNEAQ. Trimming cost V 7 bases and J 5 bases, with 18 bases left between them. The CDR3 sequence is 15 residues long. CDR3: CASTLRGRGDQPQHF. CDR3 bases: TGTGCCAGCACCCTCCGCGGGAGAGGGGATCAGCCCCAGCATTTT.

V gene TRBV7-2 combines with J gene TRBJ2-1, with D hard to call. Trimming stripped 6 bases from V and 0 bases from J, with 12 bases between. The CDR3 has 15 amino acids. The germline CDR1 and CDR2 sequences are SGHTA and FQGNSA. Here the CDR3 reads CASSSLESSYNEQFF. CDR3 nucleotide sequence: TGTGCCAGCAGTAGTCTAGAGAGCTCCTACAATGAGCAGTTCTTC.

This clonotype has a handful of counts. The rearrangement joins TRBV27 to TRBJ2-7; TRBD1 matches 7 bases. This CDR3 comprises 15 residues. Trimming at V came to 2 bases and at J to 0 bases, leaving 4 bases not matched to a gene. Looked up from germline, CDR1 is MNHEY and CDR2 is SMNVEV (reference sequence). CDR3 protein: CASSLEQGSSYEQYF. The CDR3 bases are TGTGCCAGCAGTTTAGAACAGGGGAGCTCCTACGAGCAGTACTTC.

This clonotype was recorded many times. V gene TRBV7-9 combines with J gene TRBJ2-7; tentatively, D is TRBD1 (6 bases). The V end was cut by 7 bases, the J end by 1 base, with 14 bases between. Germline assignment: CDR1 SEHNR and CDR2 FQNEAQ (reference sequence). This CDR3 is built from 14 residues. The CDR3 is CASIAQGGSYEQYF. CDR3 sequence (DNA): TGTGCCAGCATCGCACAGGGCGGATCCTACGAGCAGTACTTC.

This clonotype appeared a few times. This chain joins TRBV19 and TRBJ2-7, with D tentatively TRBD1 or TRBD2 (6 bases each). This CDR3 contains 16 residues. Germline V lookup: CDR1 LNHDA, CDR2 SQIVND (reference sequence). V dropped 0 bases and J dropped 5 bases, with 17 bases sitting between them. The CDR3: CASSIDLEPGAHEQYF. In DNA form, the CDR3 reads TGTGCCAGTAGTATAGATTTGGAGCCGGGGGCCCACGAGCAGTACTTC.

This clonotype was counted between two and nine times. CDR3 amino acids: CASSYRGKETQYF. Written as DNA, the CDR3 is TGTGCCAGCAGCTATAGGGGGAAAGAGACCCAGTACTTC. The chain combines TRBV11-3 with TRBJ2-5; perhaps TRBD1 as D (6 bases). The germline V and J ends were trimmed by 4 bases and 3 bases, with 9 bases remaining between them. The CDR3 extends over 13 amino acids. Germline CDR1 is SGHNT and CDR2 is YENEEA. Complete variable domain (other parts from reference TRBV11-3 and TRBJ2-5): EAGVVQSPRYKIIEKKQPVAFWCNPISGHNTLYWYLQNLGQGPELLIRYENEEAVDDSQLPKDRFSAERLKGVDSTLKIQPAELGDSAVYLCASSYRGKETQYFGPGTRLLVL.

CDR3 in DNA: TGTGCCAGCAGTGAAGTGGGAGGGGGCGGCGGCTACACCTTC. Amino acid sequence: CASSEVGGGGGYTF. This chain connects TRBV6-1 to TRBJ1-2; 7 bases align to TRBD1. The CDR3 runs to 14 residues. The J segment lost 8 bases and the V segment lost 1 base, leaving 7 bases of the junction unmatched. CDR1 is MNHNS and CDR2 is SASEGT in the germline V gene.

The chain couples TRBV6-2 or TRBV6-3 to TRBJ2-3, with D possibly TRBD2 on 6 matching bases. This CDR3 has 16 amino acids. The V end was cut by 4 bases, the J end by 1 base, with 15 bases between. CDR1 and CDR2 from the germline V gene are MNHEY and SVGEGT. Here the CDR3 reads CASSSPGGARTDTQYF. CDR3 DNA sequence: TGTGCCAGCAGTTCCCCTGGCGGGGCGCGCACAGATACGCAGTATTTT.